The T cell receptor beta chain described here comes from a study of blood T cell repertoires in COVID-19. The authors' processing: Estimation of nucleated cell counts was performed using reference gene primer amplification. Here immunoSEQ multiplex PCR was the method, and the copy in TCRdb shows in-frame clones only, minus some. Clone size and V and J calls were adopted from that table, with D and trimming inferred from the DNA. This repertoire shows almost 250,000 clones, more than 85% found once; its top ten account for 3.5% to 5%. The CDR3 covers 14 residues. V lost 0 bases and J 8 bases, leaving 13 bases between the germline ends. CDR1 is SGHTA and CDR2 is FQGNSA in the germline V gene.

Material for sequencing was PBMCs or T cells enriched from blood (not recorded which). This clonotype was sampled from a woman in her 30s who had recovered from COVID-19. The chain couples TRBV7-2 to TRBJ1-2; D is ambiguous. Here the CDR3 reads CASSLADGGPGYTF. In DNA, the CDR3 is TGTGCCAGCAGCTTAGCGGACGGCGGGCCCGGCTACACCTTC.